The present T cell receptor beta chain was sequenced within a study of cytomegalovirus exposure and HLA in healthy donors. Findings of the study overall: When a later analysis was performed, an Asian-associated ancestry cluster reportedly had fewer N-insertions than the 666-donor mean. According to a later analysis, most TCR beta chains associated with CMV appeared HLA-restricted.

As for this clone: Antigen unknown.

Use of 60 Vbeta and 13 Jbeta primers characterized the PCR. Clones were sequenced by immunoSEQ multiplex PCR, and TCRdb holds only the in-frame ones, with some missing. Of 150,000 to 200,000 clones listed, roughly 79% are singletons. Sequenced input: PBMCs. This sequence originates from a woman under 30 in good health and CMV-seropositive.

The CDR3 spells CAWSGSGAKGTDTQYF. For the CDR3, the DNA is TGTGCCTGGAGTGGTTCTGGAGCGAAGGGCACAGATACGCAGTATTTT. The chain links TRBV30 to TRBJ2-3, with D hard to call. The V end lost 1 base, the J end lost 1 base, and 15 bases lay between the germline ends. The CDR3 extends over 16 amino acids. Germline CDR1 reads GTSNPN; CDR2 reads SVGIG (reference sequence). Full variable domain (rest looked up from reference TRBV30 and TRBJ2-3): SQTIHQWPATLVQPVGSPLSLECTVEGTSNPNLYWYRQAAGRGLQLLFYSVGIGQISSEVPQNLSASRPQDRQFILSSKKLLLSDSGFYLCAWSGSGAKGTDTQYFGPGTRLTVL.